This T cell receptor (beta chain) comes out of a study of blood T cell repertoires in COVID-19. The CDR3 contains 15 residues. Germline V lookup: CDR1 LGHNA, CDR2 YNFKEQ. J gave up 0 bases and V 3 bases, and 4 bases lay outside the gene matches. Some clones are missing from TCRdb's copy, which holds only in-frame ones; the method was immunoSEQ multiplex PCR. The sample has over 200,000 clones, just under 85% seen once; the top ten hold over 12%. This sequence joins TRBV4-2 and TRBJ2-7; 8 positions match TRBD1. Sequencing was done on a sample of PBMCs or T cells enriched from blood (not recorded which). The source of this sequence is a man in his forties who had recovered from COVID-19. CDR3 loop: CASSQEGQASYEQYF. The CDR3 coding sequence is TGTGCCAGCAGCCAGGAGGGACAGGCCTCCTACGAGCAGTACTTC.